The next 3 T cell receptor beta chains were all read from a single sample in a study of identical twins. In TCRdb, the 5' RACE reads were re-called with MiXCR into one record per CDR3 protein. The sample lists 400,000 to 550,000 distinct CDR3 sequences; less than 25% were seen once. These data also featured in a second study, about T cells expressing NK-cell markers.

Source material: CD4+ T cells sorted from blood. These receptor sequences come from a woman aged 18-35 years in good health.

This clonotype has a handful of counts. The rearrangement links TRBV7-2 to TRBJ1-5; D gene uncertain. The CDR3 has 12 residues. Trimming took 2 bases from V and 6 from J, leaving 5 bases between them. Germline V gene data show CDR1 as SGHTA and CDR2 as FQGNSA. CDR3 amino acids: CASSLTGQPQHF. DNA for the CDR3: TGTGCCAGCAGCTTAACCGGTCAGCCCCAGCATTTT. Together with reference TRBV7-2 and TRBJ1-5, the CDR3 gives the full variable domain: GAGVSQSPSNKVTEKGKDVELRCDPISGHTALYWYRQSLGQGLEFLIYFQGNSAPDKSGLPSDRFSAERTGGSVSTLTIQRTQQEDSAVYLCASSLTGQPQHFGDGTRLSIL.

This clonotype occurred a few times. The V and J genes are TRBV29-1 and TRBJ1-1, with D unclear. Per germline, CDR1 SQVTM and CDR2 ANQGSEA. V was shortened by 6 bases and J by 5 bases, with 7 bases between the two germline ends. The CDR3 spans 10 residues. This CDR3 reads CSVITTEAFF. The CDR3 DNA is TGCAGCGTGATTACAACTGAAGCTTTCTTT.

The table lists this clonotype with a few counts. The rearrangement links TRBV7-9 to TRBJ2-7, with a tentative D call TRBD1 (5 bases). Trimming left V 9 bases short and J 5 bases short, with 14 bases between. The CDR3 covers 12 residues. The germline V gene has CDR1 SEHNR and CDR2 FQNEAQ (reference sequence). CDR3 nucleotide sequence: TGTGCCAGTGAGACAGATGCGGACGAGCAGTACTTC. As protein: CASETDADEQYF.